A single T cell receptor (beta chain) is shown here with its context. Libraries were prepared by immunoSEQ multiplex PCR; TCRdb keeps only in-frame clonotypes and omits some of them. Of 400,000 or so clones listed, 85% to 90% are singletons. The data were taken from a study of blood T cell repertoires in COVID-19. Trimming cost V 1 base and J 8 bases, with 5 bases left between them. The CDR3 totals 12 residues. CDR1 SEHNR and CDR2 FQNEAQ come from the germline V gene (reference sequence). Sequencing was done on a sample of PBMCs or T cells enriched from blood (not recorded which). This TCR was recovered from a man younger than 45 who had recovered from COVID-19. This chain uses TRBV7-9 with TRBJ2-2; D is ambiguous. CDR3 DNA: TGTGCCAGCAGCTTAGAAGCGGGGGAGCTGTTTTTT. Amino acids: CASSLEAGELFF.